This is a list of T cell receptor beta chains from one sample in a study of blood T cell repertoires in COVID-19. Sequenced by immunoSEQ multiplex PCR; TCRdb stores in-frame clones only, minus some. The data contain 250,000 or so clones, approximately 90% of them seen just once; the ten biggest clones take up roughly 3.1%. Specimen: peripheral blood. Every receptor here comes from a man younger than 30 with active or convalescent COVID-19. Each CDR3 is given with its conserved first and last residue. A D gene is named only where the DNA matches it firmly. Not all rows give a size; the values are once, few, many and, for expanded clones, a class.

len	abundance	v_gene	d_gene	j_gene	CDR3aa	CDR3nt
13	-	TRBV7-9	-	TRBJ1-2	CASSRSYNYGYTF	TGTGCCAGCAGCCGGAGTTATAACTATGGCTACACCTTC
16	-	TRBV6-5	TRBD2	TRBJ2-2	CASSYSAGGNTGELFF	TGTGCCAGCAGTTACTCGGCGGGAGGGAACACCGGGGAGCTGTTTTTT
13	-	TRBV2	-	TRBJ2-2	CASRSGNTGELFF	TGTGCCAGCAGGTCGGGGAACACCGGGGAGCTGTTTTTT
15	-	TRBV4-2	TRBD1	TRBJ2-1	CASSQRGQGGHEQFF	TGTGCCAGCAGCCAACGGGGACAGGGCGGACATGAGCAGTTCTTC
14	-	TRBV7-9	TRBD1	TRBJ1-1	CASSLGTGYTEAFF	TGTGCCAGCAGCCTAGGGACAGGGTACACTGAAGCTTTCTTT
13	-	TRBV5-4	-	TRBJ1-1	CASSLRDGVEAFF	TGTGCCAGCAGCTTGAGAGACGGGGTTGAAGCTTTCTTT
13	-	TRBV7-3	-	TRBJ1-1	CASSSRAYTEAFF	TGTGCCAGCAGCTCCCGAGCGTACACTGAAGCTTTCTTT
14	-	TRBV7-3	TRBD2	TRBJ2-1	CASSLSSGDNEQFF	TGTGCCAGCAGCTTATCCAGCGGGGACAATGAGCAGTTCTTC
13	-	TRBV30	-	TRBJ1-2	CAWSVRSGYGYTF	TGTGCCTGGAGTGTACGAAGCGGCTATGGCTACACCTTC
14	-	TRBV5-1	-	TRBJ2-1	CASSSPLGANEQFF	TGCGCCAGCAGCTCCCCCCTGGGGGCGAATGAGCAGTTCTTC
15	-	TRBV10-3	TRBD1	TRBJ1-1	CAISESQGGMTEAFF	TGTGCCATCAGTGAGTCTCAGGGGGGAATGACTGAAGCTTTCTTT
12	-	TRBV19	TRBD1	TRBJ2-1	CASTTGSNEQFF	TGTGCCAGTACGACAGGGTCCAATGAGCAGTTCTTC
14	-	TRBV5-4	-	TRBJ2-2	CASNLNFNTGELFF	TGTGCCAGCAACCTGAACTTTAACACCGGGGAGCTGTTTTTT
16	-	TRBV9	TRBD2	TRBJ2-3	CASSFSSGRITDTQYF	TGTGCCAGCAGCTTTTCTAGCGGGAGGATCACAGATACGCAGTATTTT
16	-	TRBV15	TRBD1	TRBJ2-3	CATSRRAGGRTDTQYF	TGTGCCACCAGCAGAAGAGCAGGGGGAAGGACAGATACGCAGTATTTT
16	-	TRBV7-8	-	TRBJ2-4	CASSLALTGTQNIQYF	TGTGCCAGCAGCTTAGCGCTAACAGGGACCCAAAACATTCAGTACTTC
15	once	TRBV6-5	TRBD2	TRBJ2-1	CASSRGLAGYNEQFF	TGTGCCAGCAGCCGAGGACTAGCGGGGTACAATGAGCAGTTCTTC
13	-	TRBV11-2	-	TRBJ2-5	CASSLRGQETQYF	TGTGCCAGCAGCTTACGGGGGCAAGAGACCCAGTACTTC
14	-	TRBV3-1/TRBV3-2	-	TRBJ1-1	CASSPQWSDTEAFF	TGTGCCAGCAGCCCCCAGTGGTCTGACACTGAAGCTTTCTTT
17	-	TRBV7-2	TRBD1	TRBJ1-6	CASSLAGTGGGGSPLHF	TGTGCCAGCAGCTTAGCGGGGACAGGGGGAGGAGGATCACCCCTCCACTTT
16	-	TRBV15	TRBD1	TRBJ2-3	CATSRDMTGQGNTQYF	TGTGCCACCAGCAGAGATATGACGGGACAGGGGAACACGCAGTATTTT
13	-	TRBV7-2	TRBD2	TRBJ2-1	CASSLVLAGEQFF	TGTGCCAGCAGCTTAGTACTAGCGGGGGAGCAGTTCTTC